The 5 T cell receptor beta chains presented below share a single source sample, sequenced in a study of T cell clonotyping in hematopoietic cell transplantation. Data came from immunoSEQ multiplex PCR; TCRdb stores just in-frame clones and leaves some out. The data contain nearly 9,500 clones, 95% to 98% of them singletons. Sample: peripheral blood mononuclear cells, taken 100 days after allogeneic stem cell transplant. These receptors originate from a male patient aged 60 to 75 who had an allogeneic stem cell transplant from a related donor, so the T cells may come from the graft donor. Some clones in this sample may be carry-over from other donors' samples.

This chain joins TRBV25-1 and TRBJ2-3, with unresolved D. CDR1 and CDR2 from the germline V gene are MGHDK and SYGVNS. The CDR3 loop spans 17 amino acids. With 3 bases removed from V and 1 base from J, the gap between germline ends came to 17 bases. CDR3 sequence (DNA): TGTGCCAGCAGTGACCCTCTGGGATCAGTTGGCACAGATACGCAGTATTTT. Amino acids: CASSDPLGSVGTDTQYF. Full variable domain (rest looked up from reference TRBV25-1 and TRBJ2-3): EADIYQTPRYLVIGTGKKITLECSQTMGHDKMYWYQQDPGMELHLIHYSYGVNSTEKGDLSSESTVSRIRTEHFPLTLESARPSHTSQYLCASSDPLGSVGTDTQYFGPGTRLTVL.

The chain couples TRBV7-2 to TRBJ2-3; the D is unclear. Deletions cut 6 bases from V and 5 bases from J, with 6 bases between. CDR1 is SGHTA, CDR2 FQGNSA, per germline. The CDR3 is 11 residues long. CDR3 coding DNA: TGTGCCAGCAGAGAGCAAGATACGCAGTATTTT. It is translated as CASREQDTQYF.

The genes are TRBV9 and TRBJ2-1, with TRBD2 identical over 7 bases. V lost 0 bases and J lost 8; bases outside the gene matches: 8. Germline V gene data show CDR1 as SGDLS and CDR2 as YYNGEE. This CDR3 contains 15 residues. CDR3 sequence (DNA): TGTGCCAGCAGCGTAGGTGGGGGACTACAATATGAGCAGTTCTTC. Protein: CASSVGGGLQYEQFF.

CDR3 nucleotides: TGTGCCAGCAGCTTTCGATCCAACCGGGCCGAACGCTACGAGCAGTACTTC. It encodes CASSFRSNRAERYEQYF. The V gene is TRBV7-8, the J gene TRBJ2-7; D is unclear. This CDR3 is built from 17 residues. Between the trimmed V and J ends, which lost 3 bases and 3 bases, there was a span of 21 bases. The germline gives CDR1 SGHVS, CDR2 FQNEAQ.

This clone was observed a single time. V and J are TRBV28 and TRBJ1-6; D is perhaps TRBD1 (6 bases). The germline V gene has CDR1 MDHEN and CDR2 SYDVKM. The CDR3 runs to 16 residues. The ends were cut back, 5 bases at V and 10 bases at J, with 21 bases in the middle. The CDR3 nucleotides are TGTGCCAGCAGTCAGTCCCTCGGGGGCTTAAACTCACCCCTCCACTTT. This codes for CASSQSLGGLNSPLHF.